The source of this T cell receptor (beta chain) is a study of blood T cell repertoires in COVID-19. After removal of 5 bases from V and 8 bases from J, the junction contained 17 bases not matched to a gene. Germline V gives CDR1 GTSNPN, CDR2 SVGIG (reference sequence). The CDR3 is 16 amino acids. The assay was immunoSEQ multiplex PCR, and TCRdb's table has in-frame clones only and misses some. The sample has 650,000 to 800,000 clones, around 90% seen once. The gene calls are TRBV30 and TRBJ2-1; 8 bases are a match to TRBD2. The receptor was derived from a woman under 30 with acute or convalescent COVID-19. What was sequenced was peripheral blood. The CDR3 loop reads CAWLTGTSAFMDEQFF. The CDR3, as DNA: TGTGCCTGGCTGACCGGGACTAGTGCGTTTATGGATGAGCAGTTCTTC.